This T cell receptor (beta chain) was identified during a study of shared clonotypes between healthy human individuals. Findings of the study overall: Shared across a handful of donors were about 4.8% of the naive CD4 clonotypes.

The authors ran the assay at deep level. The protocol was immunoSEQ multiplex PCR, while the TCRdb copy is restricted to in-frame clones and leaves out a portion. The data hold 950,000 to 1,100,000 clones, with about three quarters observed a single time. About this clone itself: Its antigen is undetermined.

The V end was cut by 2 bases, the J end by 5 bases, with 10 bases between. The CDR3 is 13 amino acids. Germline CDR1 and CDR2: SGHDT and YYEEEE. The sequenced material came from memory CD4+ T cells sorted from blood. Described subset: CD45RA-negative fraction. The rearrangement joins TRBV5-6 to TRBJ2-5; D is ambiguous. The receptor's source is a man aged 18 to 29 in good health. CDR3 nucleotides: TGTGCCAGCAGCTTCTATTCCGAGGAGACCCAGTACTTC. This encodes CASSFYSEETQYF. Drawing the rest from reference TRBV5-6 and TRBJ2-5, the complete variable domain is DAGVTQSPTHLIKTRGQQVTLRCSPKSGHDTVSWYQQALGQGPQFIFQYYEEEERQRGNFPDRFSGHQFPNYSSELNVNALLLGDSALYLCASSFYSEETQYFGPGTRLLVL.